The 7 T cell receptor beta chains below were found in one sample sequenced in a study of cytomegalovirus exposure and HLA in healthy donors (dated by TCRdb to about 2017). The library relied on the immunoSEQ multiplex PCR assay. The multiplex PCR relied on a mix of 60 forward primers for TCR Vbeta segments and 13 reverse primers for TCR Jbeta segments. The table was pulled from immuneACCESS by TCRdb, which kept in-frame rearrangements only. Such tables lose some clones; where checked, under half of the loss comes from unresolved V genes, and the rest has no known cause. In this sample the table shows about 180,000 clones, over 65% of which occur a single time. In total, the top ten clones hold roughly 1.5% of the sample. The sequencing sample was made of PBMCs. These TCRs come from a young man in good health and CMV-seronegative.

The chain employs TRBV11-2 and TRBJ2-7; TRBD2 is a possible D gene (7 bases). V lost 0 bases, J lost 6 bases, and 12 bases lay in between. Looked up from germline, CDR1 is SGHAT and CDR2 is FQNNGV. The CDR3 totals 14 residues. This CDR3 reads CASSLDRGAAEQYF. The CDR3 DNA sequence: TGTGCCAGCAGCTTAGATCGGGGGGCGGCCGAGCAGTACTTC.

The chain uses TRBV5-1 and TRBJ2-1, with D unresolved. The ends were cut back, 1 base at V and 8 bases at J, with 13 bases in the middle. CDR1 is SGHRS, CDR2 YFSETQ, per germline. This CDR3 region has 14 residues. The CDR3 sequence: CASSLIQVVDEQFF. The CDR3 region has the DNA TGCGCCAGCAGCTTGATTCAGGTAGTCGATGAGCAGTTCTTC.

The chain recombines TRBV18 with TRBJ2-7; tentatively, D is TRBD1 (5 bases). Trimming shortened V by 6 bases and J by 3 bases, and 12 bases separated the two germline ends. The CDR3 extends over 13 amino acids. CDR1 and CDR2 from the germline V gene are KGHSH and LQKENI. The DNA of the CDR3 is TGTGCCAGCTCGCCGACAGTTCTCTACGAGCAGTACTTC. Translated: CASSPTVLYEQYF.

In this sample, this clone turned up a few times. This chain uses TRBV7-9 with TRBJ1-2, with TRBD1 identical over 7 bases. The CDR3 has 15 amino acids. V lost 2 bases to trimming and J lost 5 bases; unmatched junction nucleotides: 8. Germline CDR1 is SEHNR and CDR2 is FQNEAQ (reference sequence). CDR3 bases: TGTGCCAGCAGCTTAAGCACAGGGGCTTCGTATGGCTACACCTTC. This sequence encodes CASSLSTGASYGYTF.

The chain has TRBV4-3 and TRBJ2-7; the match to TRBD2 covers 9 bases. Germline V gene data show CDR1 as LGHNA and CDR2 as YSLEER. V lost 1 base to trimming and J lost 6 bases; unmatched junction nucleotides: 10. The CDR3 has 16 residues. The CDR3 region is CASSQGLGGGVCEQYF. CDR3 in DNA: TGCGCCAGCAGCCAAGGGCTGGGCGGGGGGGTGTGCGAGCAGTACTTC.

The chain combines TRBV18 with TRBJ2-7; D gene ambiguous. Germline CDR1 is KGHSH and CDR2 is LQKENI. The CDR3 consists of 13 residues. Trimming pared 4 bases from V and 0 bases from J, leaving 7 bases between. The CDR3 nucleotides read TGTGCCAGCTCACGCCGCGGCTCCTACGAGCAGTACTTC. Translation: CASSRRGSYEQYF.

This clone was detected once. This chain uses TRBV27 with TRBJ2-7, with D perhaps TRBD2 (7 bases). Deletions cut 7 bases from V and 7 bases from J, with 20 bases between. Germline CDR1 MNHEY, CDR2 SMNVEV (reference sequence). The CDR3 totals 14 residues. The CDR3 here is CASTGAGPRGEQYF. The CDR3 DNA reads as TGTGCCAGCACCGGAGCGGGACCTAGGGGGGAGCAGTACTTC.